The 10 T cell receptor beta chains reported below all come from one sample, sequenced in a study of regulatory and conventional T cells in RAG deficiency. Assay used: immunoSEQ multiplex PCR; TCRdb lists only in-frame clones, some missing. In the table there are fewer than 35,000 clones, 85% to 90% of which are singletons. Another study also made use of these data, one on regulatory T cells. That paper notes: The primer mix had 52 TRBV and 13 TRBJ primers.

The sequenced material came from CD8+ T cells sorted from blood. These receptors all come from a human donor in good health.

The chain links TRBV20-1 to TRBJ2-1, with 7 nucleotides matching TRBD2. The ends lost 6 bases at V and 9 bases at J; junction bases unmatched: 5. Germline lookup yields CDR1 DFQATT and CDR2 SNEGSKA (reference sequence). CDR3 length: 11 amino acids. The CDR3 sequence is CSARTSFEQFF. DNA for the CDR3: TGCAGTGCCCGGACTAGTTTTGAGCAGTTCTTC.

The chain has TRBV4-3 and TRBJ1-5, with D hard to call. Germline V gives CDR1 LGHNA, CDR2 YSLEER. Trimming left V 1 base short and J 1 base short, with 2 bases between. This CDR3 has 13 amino acids. The CDR3, as DNA: TGCGCCAGCAGCCAAGGGAGCAATCAGCCCCAGCATTTT. This encodes CASSQGSNQPQHF.

This chain uses TRBV4-1 with TRBJ1-1, with D possibly matching TRBD1 (6 bases). With 1 base removed from V and 4 bases from J, the gap between germline ends came to 13 bases. Germline V gene lookup returns CDR1 MGHRA and CDR2 YSYEKL. This CDR3 comprises 15 residues. CDR3 bases: TGCGCCAGCAGCCAAGCGTTGCAGGGGATCACTGAAGCTTTCTTT. As protein: CASSQALQGITEAFF.

The gene calls are TRBV19 and TRBJ2-1; no clear D. Germline values: CDR1 LNHDA, CDR2 SQIVND (reference sequence). This CDR3 has 12 amino acids. V was clipped by 2 bases and J by 6 bases, with 5 bases between them. The CDR3 here is CASSILRNEQFF. CDR3 DNA sequence: TGTGCCAGTAGTATACTACGCAATGAGCAGTTCTTC.

As for this clone: An end of the junction does not agree with germline; a read error may underlie this. The chain employs TRBV7-6 and TRBJ2-5; D might be TRBD1 (5 bases). This CDR3 spans 15 amino acids. Germline V gene data show CDR1 as SGHVS and CDR2 as FNYEAQ. CDR3 loop: CAGSLAQEGEETQYF. The CDR3, as DNA: TGTGCCGGCAGCTTAGCCCAGGAAGGGGAAGAGACCCAGTACTTC.

This clone was seen a handful of times. The V gene is TRBV7-9, the J gene TRBJ2-3; possibly TRBD1 for D (5 bases). Germline V lookup: CDR1 SEHNR, CDR2 FQNEAQ (reference sequence). Trimming took off 5 bases at V and 6 bases at J, with 12 bases between the two ends. This CDR3 has 13 amino acids. In nucleotides, the CDR3 is TGTGCCAGCAGCCCTAGGGGCTGGGATACGCAGTATTTT. It codes for CASSPRGWDTQYF.

The genes are TRBV27 and TRBJ1-2; no clear D gene. CDR1 MNHEY and CDR2 SMNVEV come from the germline V gene (reference sequence). This CDR3 is 14 amino acids long. V lost 0 bases and J 0 bases, leaving 5 bases between the germline ends. CDR3 sequence reads: CASSLSGPNYGYTF. The CDR3, as DNA: TGTGCCAGCAGTTTATCTGGGCCTAACTATGGCTACACCTTC.

This clone is a singleton in its sample. This chain's CDR3 is CASSLRRVGDYGYTF. DNA of the CDR3: TGTGCCAGCAGCTTGAGACGGGTGGGGGACTATGGCTACACCTTC. The chain carries TRBV13 and TRBJ1-2; a possible D gene is TRBD1 (5 bases). Trimming pared 3 bases from V and 3 bases from J, leaving 14 bases between. The CDR3 has 15 amino acids. Per the germline V gene, CDR1 is PRHDT and CDR2 is FYEKMQ (reference sequence).

V is TRBV27 and J is TRBJ2-7; D might be TRBD1 (6 bases). Trimming took 6 bases from V and 3 from J, leaving 21 bases between them. This CDR3 has 16 amino acids. Germline-derived CDR1 and CDR2 are MNHEY and SMNVEV (reference sequence). The CDR3 DNA follows: TGTGCCAGCAGCCCCCCAGGGACAACGGAACTCTACGAGCAGTACTTC. It encodes CASSPPGTTELYEQYF.

The chain recombines TRBV6-6 with TRBJ1-1; possibly TRBD1 for D (5 bases). Germline V gives CDR1 MNHNY, CDR2 SVGAGI (reference sequence). The CDR3 extends over 15 amino acids. Trimming left V 5 bases short and J 0 bases short, with 13 bases between. CDR3 sequence: CASSPPGEMNTEAFF. DNA of the CDR3: TGTGCCAGCAGTCCACCGGGGGAAATGAACACTGAAGCTTTCTTT.